This T cell receptor beta chain was retrieved from a study of follicular helper T cells after annual influenza vaccination. In the study overall: Some donors were sampled over the 2013-2014, 2014-2015 and 2015-2016 vaccinations. Study-level findings and limits: Productive TCRB sequences came from only about 9.5-20% of cells.

Only in-frame clones appear in the TCRdb table, and some are missing; sequencing was by immunoSEQ multiplex PCR. The sample lists 5,500 to 8,000 clones; around 84% were seen once. As to time point: 2015-2016 season, 7 days after influenza vaccination. Donors with HIV/AIDS, active malignancy, immunomodulators or active illness were excluded. This CDR3 spans 15 amino acids. From germline, CDR1 is SNHLY and CDR2 FYNNEI. V gave up 1 base and J gave up 5 bases; unmatched junction bases: 5. About this clone itself: The antigen is not known.

This material consisted of CXCR5- memory CD4+ T cells sorted from blood, taken 7 days after influenza vaccination. The sequence was collected from an adult who received the influenza vaccine. V is TRBV2 and J is TRBJ1-5; 7 bases fit TRBD1. This CDR3 reads CASSEGQGGYQPQHF. For the CDR3, the DNA is TGTGCCAGCAGTGAAGGACAGGGCGGCTATCAGCCCCAGCATTTT.